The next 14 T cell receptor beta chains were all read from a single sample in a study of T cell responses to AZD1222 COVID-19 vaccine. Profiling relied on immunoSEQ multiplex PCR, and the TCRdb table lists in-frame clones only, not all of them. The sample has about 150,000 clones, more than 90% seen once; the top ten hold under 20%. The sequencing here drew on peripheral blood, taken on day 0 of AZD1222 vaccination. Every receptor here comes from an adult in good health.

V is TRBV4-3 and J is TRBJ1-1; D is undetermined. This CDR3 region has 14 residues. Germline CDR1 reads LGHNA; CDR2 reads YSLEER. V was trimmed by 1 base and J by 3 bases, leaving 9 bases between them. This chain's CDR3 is CASSQGSRDTEAFF. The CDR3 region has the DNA TGCGCCAGCAGCCAAGGAAGTAGGGACACTGAAGCTTTCTTT.

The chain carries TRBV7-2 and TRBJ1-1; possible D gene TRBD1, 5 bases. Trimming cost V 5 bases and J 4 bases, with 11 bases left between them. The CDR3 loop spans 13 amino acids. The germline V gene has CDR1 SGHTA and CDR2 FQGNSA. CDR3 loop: CASSPGGATEAFF. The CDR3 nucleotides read TGTGCCAGCAGCCCGGGGGGAGCCACTGAAGCTTTCTTT.

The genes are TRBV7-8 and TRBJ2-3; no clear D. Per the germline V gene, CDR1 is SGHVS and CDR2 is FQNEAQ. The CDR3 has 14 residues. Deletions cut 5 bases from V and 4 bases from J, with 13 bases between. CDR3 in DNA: TGTGCCAGCAGCCTAGAGTTTTTCGCAGATACGCAGTATTTT. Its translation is CASSLEFFADTQYF. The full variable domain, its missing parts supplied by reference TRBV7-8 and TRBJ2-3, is GAGVSQSPRYKVAKRGQDVALRCDPISGHVSLFWYQQALGQGPEFLTYFQNEAQLDKSGLPSDRFFAERPEGSVSTLKIQRTQQEDSAVYLCASSLEFFADTQYFGPGTRLTVL.

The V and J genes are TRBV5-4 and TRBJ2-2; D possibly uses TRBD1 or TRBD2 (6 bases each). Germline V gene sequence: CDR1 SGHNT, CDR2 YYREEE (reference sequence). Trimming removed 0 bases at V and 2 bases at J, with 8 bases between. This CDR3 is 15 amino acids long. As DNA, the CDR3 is TGTGCCAGCAGCTTGGAGGGGGGAAACACCGGGGAGCTGTTTTTT. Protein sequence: CASSLEGGNTGELFF.

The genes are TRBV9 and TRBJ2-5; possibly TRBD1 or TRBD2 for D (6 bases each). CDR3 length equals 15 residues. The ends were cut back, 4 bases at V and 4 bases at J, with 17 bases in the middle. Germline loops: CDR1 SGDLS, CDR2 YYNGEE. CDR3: CASSPRGGRGETQYF. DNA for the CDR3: TGTGCCAGCAGCCCCCGAGGGGGGCGTGGAGAGACCCAGTACTTC.

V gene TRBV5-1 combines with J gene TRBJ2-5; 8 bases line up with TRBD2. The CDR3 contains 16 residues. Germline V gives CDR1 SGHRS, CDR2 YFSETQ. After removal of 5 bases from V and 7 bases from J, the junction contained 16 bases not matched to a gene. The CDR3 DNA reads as TGCGCCAGCAGGTCTGCAAGCGGGAGACCAGCAGGGACCCAGTACTTC. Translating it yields CASRSASGRPAGTQYF.

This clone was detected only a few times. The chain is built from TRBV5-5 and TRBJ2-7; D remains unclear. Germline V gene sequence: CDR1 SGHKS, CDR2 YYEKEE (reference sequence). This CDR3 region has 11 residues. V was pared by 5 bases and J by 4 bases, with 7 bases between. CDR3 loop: CASRSSYEQYF. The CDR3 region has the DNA TGTGCCAGCAGGTCTAGTTACGAGCAGTACTTC.

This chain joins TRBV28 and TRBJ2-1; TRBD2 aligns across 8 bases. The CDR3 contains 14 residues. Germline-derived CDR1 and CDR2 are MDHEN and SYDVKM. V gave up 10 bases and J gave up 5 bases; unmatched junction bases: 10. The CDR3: CAIWRREVNNEQFF. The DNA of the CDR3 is TGTGCCATCTGGCGGCGGGAGGTTAACAATGAGCAGTTCTTC.

CDR3 sequence (DNA): TGTGCCAGCAGCCGGTTGCTAGCGGGAGAAGAGACCCAGTACTTC. The encoded protein is CASSRLLAGEETQYF. J is TRBJ2-5 and V is TRBV3-1 (or the pseudogene TRBV3-2); TRBD2 aligns across 10 bases. The CDR3 runs to 15 residues. Germline loops: CDR1 LGHDT, CDR2 YNNKEL (reference sequence). The V gene end was trimmed by 4 bases and the J gene end by 3 bases; junction bases not matched to a gene: 5.

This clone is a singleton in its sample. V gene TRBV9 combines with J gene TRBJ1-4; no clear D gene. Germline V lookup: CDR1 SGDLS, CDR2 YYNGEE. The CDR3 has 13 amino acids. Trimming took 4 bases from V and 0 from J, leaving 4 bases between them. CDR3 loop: CASSRPTNEKLFF. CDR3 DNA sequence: TGTGCCAGCAGCAGACCAACTAATGAAAAACTGTTTTTT.

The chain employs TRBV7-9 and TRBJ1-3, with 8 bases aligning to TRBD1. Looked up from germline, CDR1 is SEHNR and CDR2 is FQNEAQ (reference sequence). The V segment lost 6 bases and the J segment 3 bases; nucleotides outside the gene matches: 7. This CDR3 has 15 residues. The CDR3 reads CASRPTGAYGNTIYF. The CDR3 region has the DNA TGTGCCAGCAGACCGACAGGGGCGTATGGAAACACCATATATTTT.

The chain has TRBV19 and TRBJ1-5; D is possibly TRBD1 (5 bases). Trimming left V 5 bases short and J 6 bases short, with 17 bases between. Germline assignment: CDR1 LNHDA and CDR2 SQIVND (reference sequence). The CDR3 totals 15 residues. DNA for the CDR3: TGTGCCAGTAGTCCCCTCCTCGGGGGAGCTCAGCCCCAGCATTTT. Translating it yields CASSPLLGGAQPQHF. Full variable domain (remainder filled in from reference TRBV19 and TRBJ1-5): DGGITQSPKYLFRKEGQNVTLSCEQNLNHDAMYWYRQDPGQGLRLIYYSQIVNDFQKGDIAEGYSVSREKKESFPLTVTSAQKNPTAFYLCASSPLLGGAQPQHFGDGTRLSIL.

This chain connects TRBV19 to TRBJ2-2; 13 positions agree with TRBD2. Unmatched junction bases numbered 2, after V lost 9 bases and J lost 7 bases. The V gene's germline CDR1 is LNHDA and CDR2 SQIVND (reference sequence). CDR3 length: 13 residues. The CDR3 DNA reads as TGTGCCAGGACTAGCGGGGGGATCGGGGAGCTGTTTTTT. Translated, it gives CARTSGGIGELFF.

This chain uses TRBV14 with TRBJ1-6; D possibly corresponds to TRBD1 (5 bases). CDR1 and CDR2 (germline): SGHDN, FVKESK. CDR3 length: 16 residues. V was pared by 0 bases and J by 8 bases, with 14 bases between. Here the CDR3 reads CASSQDLGTMDSPLHF. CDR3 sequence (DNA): TGTGCCAGCAGCCAAGATTTGGGGACGATGGATTCACCCCTCCACTTT. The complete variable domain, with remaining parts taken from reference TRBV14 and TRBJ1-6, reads EAGVTQFPSHSVIEKGQTVTLRCDPISGHDNLYWYRRVMGKEIKFLLHFVKESKQDESGMPNNRFLAERTGGTYSTLKVQPAELEDSGVYFCASSQDLGTMDSPLHFGNGTRLTVT.